This T cell receptor (beta chain) comes out of a study of T cells in Graves' hyperthyroidism and ophthalmopathy. General observations from the study: Model-based prediction identified ophthalmopathy a median about 6.8 months prior to its onset. Stable hyperthyroidism was told apart from ophthalmopathy by a model built on 13 V-J features.

In the case of this clonotype: As yet, its antigen is unknown.

Researchers amplified the TCR beta CDR3 regions from RNA transcripts. HTBI primers were employed in a first-round RT-PCR of the TCR CDR3. TCRdb reanalysed the multiplex PCR reads using MiXCR and keeps one entry per CDR3 protein. The table shows 300,000 to 450,000 distinct CDR3 sequences, with more than 13% occurring only once. Stable hyperthyroidism: no ophthalmopathy progression over 18 months of follow-up. It was uncontrolled infection, other autoimmune disease, pregnancy or lactation that excluded patients. The CDR3 totals 19 residues. Per the germline V gene, CDR1 is SQVTM and CDR2 is ANQGSEA. V was cut by 6 bases and J by 0 bases, with 24 bases left in between.

The receptor's source is a woman aged 25 to 39 with Graves' hyperthyroidism. The J gene is TRBJ2-6, the V gene TRBV29-1, with D perhaps TRBD1 (6 bases). Sequenced: blood. The chain's CDR3 is CSVPSPPGHPPSGANVLTF. The CDR3 DNA sequence: TGCAGCGTGCCGTCTCCACCGGGACACCCACCCTCTGGGGCCAACGTCCTGACTTTC.